This passage covers 27 T cell receptor beta chains from one sample sequenced in a study of cytomegalovirus exposure and HLA in healthy donors. The PCR used 60 Vbeta and 13 Jbeta primers. Sequencing was performed with immunoSEQ multiplex PCR; in TCRdb, only in-frame clones are kept and a portion is missing. The data show approximately 300,000 clones, roughly 80% seen once. Sequencing used PBMCs. These receptors all come from a girl aged 2-15 years in good health and CMV-seronegative.

CDR3: CASSVGGNEQYF. DNA for the CDR3: TGTGCCAGCAGCGTAGGCGGCAACGAGCAGTACTTC. The rearrangement joins TRBV9 to TRBJ2-7, with D unresolved. Trimming cost V 0 bases and J 5 bases, with 6 bases left between them. CDR3 size: 12 residues. The germline gives CDR1 SGDLS, CDR2 YYNGEE.

This clone was observed a few times. This chain connects TRBV10-3 to TRBJ2-1, with TRBD1 matching 7 bases. Per germline, CDR1 ENHRY and CDR2 SYGVKD. After removal of 3 bases from V and 2 bases from J, the junction contained 4 bases not matched to a gene. This CDR3 has 15 residues. The CDR3, as DNA: TGTGCCATCAGTGACTGGACAGGACCCTACAATGAGCAGTTCTTC. Its protein is CAISDWTGPYNEQFF.

This clone was counted a single time. The rearrangement uses TRBV11-1 and TRBJ1-2; D gene unclear. Germline V CDR1 and CDR2: SGHAT, FQDESV (reference sequence). The CDR3 has 14 amino acids. Between the trimmed V and J ends, which lost 8 bases and 0 bases, there was a span of 13 bases. The CDR3 sequence: CASAYSLSNYGYTF. The CDR3 DNA sequence: TGTGCCAGCGCTTACTCGCTCTCTAACTATGGCTACACCTTC.

The chain has TRBV6-6 and TRBJ2-1, with a tentative D call TRBD2 (5 bases). Germline loops: CDR1 MNHNY, CDR2 SVGAGI (reference sequence). V dropped 2 bases and J dropped 0 bases, with 8 bases sitting between them. The CDR3 is 15 residues long. This CDR3 reads CASSYEGASYNEQFF. CDR3 DNA sequence: TGTGCCAGCAGTTACGAGGGAGCCTCCTACAATGAGCAGTTCTTC.

The CDR3 here is CACQENTDTQYF. CDR3 DNA: TGTGCCTGCCAGGAAAACACAGATACGCAGTATTTT. This chain joins TRBV30 and TRBJ2-3; no reliable D call. The V end was cut by 6 bases, the J end by 2 bases, with 9 bases between. Germline-derived CDR1 and CDR2 are GTSNPN and SVGIG (reference sequence). The CDR3 loop spans 12 amino acids.

The chain recombines TRBV28 with TRBJ2-6; maybe TRBD2 (5 bases). The germline V and J ends were trimmed by 4 bases and 2 bases, with 12 bases remaining between them. Germline-derived CDR1 and CDR2 are MDHEN and SYDVKM. CDR3 length: 16 amino acids. CDR3 residues: CASSSGVIAGANVLTF. DNA of the CDR3: TGTGCCAGCAGTTCCGGGGTTATCGCTGGGGCCAACGTCCTGACTTTC.

This clone is a singleton in its sample. The rearrangement joins TRBV7-8 to TRBJ2-3; D may be TRBD2 (5 bases). Germline V gives CDR1 SGHVS, CDR2 FQNEAQ. Deletions cut 0 bases from V and 2 bases from J, with 12 bases between. The CDR3 runs 16 residues. CDR3 region: CASSLAGSLATDTQYF. The CDR3 DNA follows: TGTGCCAGCAGCTTAGCGGGCAGCCTAGCCACAGATACGCAGTATTTT. The full variable domain, its missing parts supplied by reference TRBV7-8 and TRBJ2-3, is GAGVSQSPRYKVAKRGQDVALRCDPISGHVSLFWYQQALGQGPEFLTYFQNEAQLDKSGLPSDRFFAERPEGSVSTLKIQRTQQEDSAVYLCASSLAGSLATDTQYFGPGTRLTVL.

The V gene is TRBV9, the J gene TRBJ1-2; D may be TRBD1 (6 bases). From germline, CDR1 is SGDLS and CDR2 YYNGEE. Between the trimmed V and J ends, which lost 0 bases and 3 bases, there was a span of 15 bases. This CDR3 has 16 residues. This CDR3 is CASSVDHPGQDYGYTF. The DNA for the CDR3 is TGTGCCAGCAGCGTAGACCATCCGGGACAAGACTATGGCTACACCTTC.

This chain connects TRBV7-2 to TRBJ1-1; 10 positions match TRBD1. The germline CDR1 and CDR2 sequences are SGHTA and FQGNSA. V lost 5 bases to trimming and J lost 4 bases; unmatched junction nucleotides: 1. The CDR3 is 13 residues long. CDR3 loop: CASSGQGGTEAFF. In DNA form, the CDR3 reads TGTGCCAGCAGCGGACAGGGGGGCACTGAAGCTTTCTTT.

The genes are TRBV10-3 and TRBJ1-1; no definite D call. The CDR3 runs to 11 residues. The V gene's germline CDR1 is ENHRY and CDR2 SYGVKD. Trimming pared 4 bases from V and 7 bases from J, leaving 7 bases between. CDR3 protein: CAISGGVEAFF. The CDR3 DNA sequence: TGTGCCATCAGTGGAGGAGTTGAAGCTTTCTTT.

J is TRBJ1-2 and V is TRBV6-5, with D perhaps TRBD1 (5 bases). V was cut by 4 bases and J by 3 bases, with 9 bases left in between. Germline assignment: CDR1 MNHEY and CDR2 SVGAGI. The CDR3 covers 13 residues. The CDR3 region is CASSWQGYYGYTF. The DNA for the CDR3 is TGTGCCAGCAGTTGGCAGGGATACTATGGCTACACCTTC.

A few counts support this clone. The rearrangement joins TRBV5-1 to TRBJ2-5; D may be TRBD2 (5 bases). The CDR3 covers 16 residues. Between the trimmed V and J ends, which lost 4 bases and 5 bases, there was a span of 21 bases. Per the germline V gene, CDR1 is SGHRS and CDR2 is YFSETQ. CDR3 residues: CASSVRTAINGETQYF. The CDR3 nucleotides read TGCGCCAGCAGCGTACGGACTGCTATCAATGGGGAGACCCAGTACTTC.

The chain uses TRBV23-1 and TRBJ2-5; D call uncertain. TRBV23-1 is treated as an ORF (open reading frame) with a function not yet certain. The CDR3 has 17 residues. V dropped 0 bases and J dropped 2 bases, with 16 bases sitting between them. CDR3 bases: TGCGCCAGCAGTCAATCTAAAGGAGTCTGCCAACAAGAGACCCAGTACTTC. The encoded protein is CASSQSKGVCQQETQYF.

The rearrangement joins TRBV10-1 to TRBJ1-5; TRBD1 agrees at 7 bases. This CDR3 spans 17 amino acids. The germline V gene has CDR1 WNHNN and CDR2 SYGVQD (reference sequence). The V gene end was trimmed by 0 bases and the J gene end by 6 bases; junction bases not matched to a gene: 11. The CDR3 DNA sequence: TGCGCCAGCAGTGAGTCGAGGGGGCGGGGAATAGGTCAGCCCCAGCATTTT. Its protein product is CASSESRGRGIGQPQHF.

The rearrangement uses TRBV19 and TRBJ2-2; no definite D call. This CDR3 comprises 13 residues. CDR1 and CDR2 (germline): LNHDA, SQIVND (reference sequence). V gave up 5 bases and J gave up 7 bases, with 11 bases separating them. For the CDR3, the DNA is TGTGCCAGTAGTCCAGGATTAGGCGGGGAGCTGTTTTTT. Protein: CASSPGLGGELFF.

The CDR3: CAISNPQAGESYNEQFF. The CDR3 DNA reads TGTGCCATCAGTAACCCTCAAGCCGGGGAGTCCTACAATGAGCAGTTCTTC. This chain connects TRBV10-3 to TRBJ2-1; D is possibly TRBD2 (5 bases). CDR1 ENHRY and CDR2 SYGVKD come from the germline V gene. V was trimmed by 5 bases and J by 1 base, leaving 18 bases between them. The length of the CDR3 is 17 residues.

V usage is TRBV28 and J usage is TRBJ1-5; D is ambiguous. Per the germline V gene, CDR1 is MDHEN and CDR2 is SYDVKM. This CDR3 is built from 16 residues. V dropped 6 bases and J dropped 3 bases, with 18 bases sitting between them. The CDR3 reads CASRSLRLGYNQPQHF. The CDR3 DNA sequence: TGTGCCAGCAGATCGCTGAGGCTAGGTTACAATCAGCCCCAGCATTTT.

On this clone itself: The same CDR3 arises from other DNA sequences in this sample as well. V and J are TRBV11-3 and TRBJ1-6, with D perhaps TRBD1 (5 bases). Germline V gene sequence: CDR1 SGHNT, CDR2 YENEEA. The CDR3 is made up of 13 amino acids. The germline V and J ends were trimmed by 1 base and 10 bases, with 8 bases remaining between them. CDR3 in amino acids: CASSLGTRSPLHF. The DNA of the CDR3 is TGTGCCAGCAGCTTAGGGACACGCTCACCCCTCCACTTT.

The genes are TRBV7-9 and TRBJ2-2, with 9 nucleotides matching TRBD1. J lost 1 base, V lost 5 bases, and 14 bases had no gene match. The CDR3 spans 19 residues. Looked up from germline, CDR1 is SEHNR and CDR2 is FQNEAQ (reference sequence). This CDR3 is CASSRRDRAARRNTGELFF. The DNA of the CDR3 is TGTGCCAGCAGCCGCCGGGACAGGGCCGCCCGCCGGAACACCGGGGAGCTGTTTTTT.

The V call is TRBV18, the J call TRBJ2-7, with TRBD1 identical over 8 bases. Germline-derived CDR1 and CDR2 are KGHSH and LQKENI. The CDR3 runs to 16 residues. The ends lost 1 base at V and 2 bases at J; junction bases unmatched: 7. The DNA of the CDR3 is TGTGCCAGCTCACCACTTCGGACAGGGAGGCCCTACGAGCAGTACTTC. It translates to CASSPLRTGRPYEQYF.

CDR3 protein: CASSQMADSSTDTQYF. CDR3 bases: TGCGCCAGCAGCCAGATGGCCGACTCTAGCACAGATACGCAGTATTTT. This rearrangement joins TRBV4-1 to TRBJ2-3, with D unclear. Germline V gives CDR1 MGHRA, CDR2 YSYEKL. The CDR3 extends over 16 amino acids. The V gene lost 3 bases and the J gene lost 0 bases, with 13 bases spanning the gap.

J is TRBJ1-6 and V is TRBV4-2; D is unclear. This CDR3 is built from 14 residues. The V gene's germline CDR1 is LGHNA and CDR2 YNFKEQ. V gave up 0 bases and J gave up 14 bases, with 14 bases separating them. CDR3 nucleotides: TGTGCCAGCAGCCAAGAGAGGGAACAGCCTACCCTCCACTTT. Protein: CASSQEREQPTLHF.

The chain uses TRBV7-6 and TRBJ2-1; 7 bases map to TRBD2. The CDR3 has 21 residues. Per the germline V gene, CDR1 is SGHVS and CDR2 is FNYEAQ. The V and J ends lost 1 base and 0 bases, in that order; junction bases with no gene match: 18. The CDR3 loop is CASSLGVRAGSASHSYNEQFF. For the CDR3, the DNA is TGTGCCAGCAGCTTAGGAGTGCGAGCGGGGTCTGCCAGCCACTCCTACAATGAGCAGTTCTTC.

Only a few counts were recorded for this clone. CDR3 in amino acids: CASSLLGVSTDTQYF. The CDR3 bases are TGTGCCAGCAGCTTACTTGGAGTAAGCACAGATACGCAGTATTTT. V is TRBV7-3 and J is TRBJ2-3; D unclear. The CDR3 length is 15 residues. The V end lost 2 bases, the J end lost 0 bases, and 9 bases lay between the germline ends. Germline V gene lookup returns CDR1 SGHTA and CDR2 FQGTGA.

This chain links TRBV27 with TRBJ2-7, with TRBD2 identical over 8 bases. Per germline, CDR1 MNHEY and CDR2 SMNVEV (reference sequence). V lost 3 bases to trimming and J lost 6 bases; unmatched junction nucleotides: 13. This CDR3 spans 16 amino acids. The CDR3 here is CASSLVQTLGRVEQYF. The CDR3 DNA follows: TGTGCCAGCAGTTTGGTCCAGACGCTCGGGAGGGTCGAGCAGTACTTC.

Note on this clone: Lacking the conserved final phenylalanine or tryptophan, this CDR3 likely reflects a read error. The DNA is left out, because the CDR3 cannot be placed on it with certainty; the CDR3 is given as TCRdb lists it. The rearrangement links TRBV5-1 to TRBJ1-2; the D call TRBD1 from the table was never checked on the DNA. The CDR3 is made up of 14 amino acids, end residues included. Germline values: CDR1 SGHRS, CDR2 YFSETQ. This chain's CDR3 is CASSWTYRGLAPIL.

The V and J genes are TRBV18 and TRBJ2-3; TRBD2 matches at 10 bases. The length of the CDR3 is 17 residues. Per germline, CDR1 KGHSH and CDR2 LQKENI. V shed 5 bases, J shed 5 bases, and the junction held 13 bases outside the gene matches. The CDR3 DNA follows: TGTGCCAGCTCATCCTTAGCAGCGGGGGGGCCCCAAGATACGCAGTATTTT. Translation gives CASSSLAAGGPQDTQYF.